A selection of T cell receptor beta chains follows, all from one sample in a study of T cell clonotyping in hematopoietic cell transplantation. Some clones are missing from TCRdb's copy, which holds only in-frame ones; the method was immunoSEQ multiplex PCR. The sample comprises approximately 7,500 clones, approximately 89% of which are singletons, and more than 7% rests with the top ten. The sample consisted of PBMCs, taken 100 days after allogeneic stem cell transplant. The receptors were sampled from a male patient younger than 30 who had an allogeneic stem cell transplant from a related donor, so the T cells may come from the graft donor. Some clones in this sample may be carry-over from other donors' samples. CDR3s include the opening cysteine and the closing phenylalanine or tryptophan. A D gene is named only where the DNA matches it firmly. Clone size appears in some rows only: once, few, many, or a class for an expanded clone.

d_call j_call clone_size v_call cdr3_aa cdr3_nt
TRBD2 TRBJ2-1 NA TRBV9 CASSVARSGRADEQFF TGTGCCAGCAGCGTAGCTCGGAGCGGGAGGGCCGATGAGCAGTTCTTC
NA TRBJ1-1 NA TRBV11-3 CASTSGGSRLTEAFF TGTGCCAGCACGTCGGGGGGGTCGAGGCTCACTGAAGCTTTCTTT
NA TRBJ1-1 NA TRBV30 CAWSGGAGTEAFF TGTGCCTGGAGTGGGGGGGCTGGGACTGAAGCTTTCTTT
TRBD1 TRBJ1-3 NA TRBV6-6 CASSSDRAPSGNTIYF TGTGCCAGCAGCTCCGACAGGGCCCCCTCTGGAAACACCATATATTTT
NA TRBJ1-1 once TRBV11-3 CASSLRVDSAEAFF TGTGCCAGCAGCTTAAGAGTTGATTCTGCTGAAGCTTTCTTT
NA TRBJ2-2 few TRBV27 CASSPRRVVWTGELFF TGTGCCAGCAGTCCTCGTCGGGTAGTTTGGACCGGGGAGCTGTTTTTT
TRBD2 TRBJ2-3 NA TRBV7-2 CASSLGSFGGSSTDTQYF TGTGCCAGCAGCTTAGGTTCGTTTGGCGGGAGTAGCACAGATACGCAGTATTTT
TRBD1 TRBJ1-5 NA TRBV27 CASSLWTGAGQPQHF TGTGCCAGCAGTCTCTGGACAGGGGCGGGACAGCCCCAGCATTTT
TRBD1 TRBJ2-2 NA TRBV2 CASSLRQGETVELFF TGTGCCAGCAGTCTCCGACAGGGGGAGACTGTGGAGCTGTTTTTT
TRBD1 TRBJ2-1 NA TRBV29-1 CSVEVVEFEGQGAYNEQFF TGCAGCGTTGAAGTGGTCGAGTTCGAAGGACAGGGGGCCTACAATGAGCAGTTCTTC
NA TRBJ1-5 NA TRBV19 CASSNLRAYSNQPQHF TGTGCCAGTAGTAATCTCAGGGCGTATAGCAATCAGCCCCAGCATTTT
NA TRBJ1-1 NA TRBV9 CASSVVGGISAEAFF TGTGCCAGCAGCGTAGTGGGGGGGATCTCCGCTGAAGCTTTCTTT
NA TRBJ1-2 NA TRBV4-3 CASSQGAGGGANYGYTF TGCGCCAGCAGCCAAGGGGCCGGGGGGGGAGCAAACTATGGCTACACCTTC
TRBD1 TRBJ2-3 NA TRBV4-3 CASSLTGARADTQYF TGCGCCAGCAGCCTCACAGGGGCTCGGGCAGATACGCAGTATTTT
NA TRBJ2-2 NA TRBV27 CASSLSLAGNTGELFF TGTGCCAGCAGTTTATCCTTGGCAGGGAACACCGGGGAGCTGTTTTTT
NA TRBJ2-1 once TRBV29-1 CSVVCGKFADEQFF TGCAGCGTTGTATGCGGGAAATTCGCCGATGAGCAGTTCTTC
NA TRBJ2-3 NA TRBV5-4 CASSLSPGLGGTQYF TGTGCCAGCAGCTTGTCTCCGGGACTAGGGGGCACGCAGTATTTT
NA TRBJ1-2 NA TRBV18 CASSPPGTPLTSSYTF TGTGCCAGCTCACCACCAGGGACTCCCTTAACTTCAAGCTACACCTTC
NA TRBJ1-1 NA TRBV2 CASSGESGTEAFF TGTGCCAGCAGTGGTGAGTCGGGGACTGAAGCTTTCTTT
TRBD1 TRBJ1-2 once TRBV2 CASRPDRANGYTF TGTGCCAGCAGGCCCGACAGGGCGAATGGCTACACCTTC
NA TRBJ2-1 few TRBV19 CASSMTGSEQFF TGTGCCAGTAGTATGACTGGGAGTGAGCAGTTCTTC
NA TRBJ2-3 NA TRBV11-3 CASSRQGGATTDTQYF TGTGCCAGCAGCCGCCAGGGCGGGGCTACCACAGATACGCAGTATTTT
TRBD1 TRBJ1-3 NA TRBV14 CASSQDLKDRVGNTIYF TGTGCCAGCAGCCAAGACCTTAAGGACAGGGTTGGAAACACCATATATTTT
NA TRBJ2-2 once TRBV5-1 CASCPIGSANTGELFF TGCGCCAGTTGCCCGATAGGGAGCGCGAACACCGGGGAGCTGTTTTTT
NA TRBJ2-3 once TRBV7-2 CASSKGTPSPYTQYF TGTGCCAGCAGCAAAGGGACCCCGAGCCCTTATACGCAGTATTTT
NA TRBJ1-1 NA TRBV19 CASSGVGYTEAFF TGTGCCAGTTCAGGGGTTGGGTACACTGAAGCTTTCTTT
NA TRBJ1-2 NA TRBV27 CASSSRDSYGYTF TGTGCCAGCAGTTCCCGGGACTCATATGGCTACACCTTC
TRBD2 TRBJ2-1 NA TRBV11-2 CASSLVPQGLAGANEQFF TGTGCCAGCAGCTTAGTACCCCAGGGACTAGCGGGAGCGAATGAGCAGTTCTTC
TRBD2 TRBJ2-1 few TRBV7-9 CASSQVTSGSDYNEQFF TGTGCCAGCAGCCAAGTGACTAGCGGGAGCGACTACAATGAGCAGTTCTTC
NA TRBJ2-2 NA TRBV19 CASSTPGTGELFF TGTGCCAGTAGTACTCCAGGGACCGGGGAGCTGTTTTTT
NA TRBJ1-4 NA TRBV5-6 CASSLVQHNEKLFF TGTGCCAGCAGCTTGGTACAGCATAATGAAAAACTGTTTTTT
NA TRBJ2-5 NA TRBV5-1 CASSDQETQYF TGCGCCAGCAGCGATCAAGAGACCCAGTACTTC
TRBD1 TRBJ2-5 NA TRBV29-1 CSVLTGSETQYF TGCAGCGTTCTGACAGGGAGTGAGACCCAGTACTTC
NA TRBJ1-1 NA TRBV7-3 CASSFQGSTTEAFF TGTGCCAGCAGCTTTCAGGGGTCTACCACTGAAGCTTTCTTT
NA TRBJ2-3 NA TRBV29-1 CSVESPAGIMDTQYF TGCAGCGTTGAAAGTCCCGCGGGAATAATGGATACGCAGTATTTT
NA TRBJ1-5 NA TRBV5-6 CASSGRGGNQPQHF TGTGCCAGCAGCGGAAGAGGGGGCAATCAGCCCCAGCATTTT
NA TRBJ1-1 NA TRBV30 CAFALGGDTEAFF TGTGCCTTCGCCCTGGGGGGGGACACTGAAGCTTTCTTT
NA TRBJ1-1 NA TRBV19 CASSRQVNTEAFF TGTGCCAGTAGTAGACAGGTGAACACTGAAGCTTTCTTT
NA TRBJ2-5 NA TRBV9 CASSPGDETQYF TGTGCCAGCAGCCCCGGGGATGAGACCCAGTACTTC
NA TRBJ1-4 NA TRBV4-1 CASSHFVPATNEKLFF TGCGCCAGCAGCCACTTTGTACCTGCAACTAATGAAAAACTGTTTTTT